This T cell receptor beta chain was identified in a study of T-cell memory formation after mild COVID-19 (dated by TCRdb to about 2021). Background for the entire study: TCR sequence clusters from the two donors were largely donor specific. In a couple of donors, T-cell clones that expanded and contracted after mild COVID-19 were tracked by sequencing TCRalpha and TCRbeta repertoires over time. Two young, previously healthy adult volunteers made up the cohort, one male and one female. General conclusions and limits of the study: Only two mild cases were covered by the study, and larger cohorts that include severe cases with pre-infection samples were considered necessary. The detection of some responding clones in pre-infection memory suggests that pre-existing cross-reactive memory T cells joined the SARS-CoV-2 response. Contracting CD4+ clones were located mainly in the CM and EM memory subsets, whereas CD8+ clones were found to be enriched in EMRA. SARS-CoV-2 specificity was not confirmed for the second-wave clones peaking on day 37. Balanced CD4/CD8 phenotypes were observed for clones contracting from day 15 to 85, whereas a bias towards CD4+ was observed for a second wave of clones expanding from day 15 to 37.

Ficoll-Paque density gradient centrifugation was the method used to isolate PBMCs. This clonotype has just a few counts. Which antigen it targets is not known. No much larger clonotype is one base removed from it; base qualities were not supplied. The sequencer was an Illumina NovaSeq 6000. TCRalpha and TCRbeta cDNA libraries were built by 5'RACE with constant-segment primers, adding sample barcodes and unique molecular identifiers. RNA was extracted from every sample with Trizol reagent. The libraries were amplified in two PCR steps, and the second step added a second sample barcode and Illumina TruSeq adapters. The libraries were sequenced on an Illumina NovaSeq using 2 x 150 bp paired-end reads. The original pipeline was this. Demultiplexing of reads and collapsing into UMI-guided consensus sequences were performed with migec v1.2.7. Using mixcr v2.1.11, UMI consensuses were aligned to TRA and TRB V and J templates and then assembled into clonotypes. Clonotypes were classified as expanded or contracted when called significant by both edgeR and NoisET, with noise models trained on biological replicates. For edgeR calls, the thresholds were a false discovery rate-adjusted p below 0.01 and a log2 fold-change of 1. As an exploratory analysis of dynamics, max-normalized trajectories of the 1000 most abundant clonotypes were examined with PCA combined with hierarchical clustering. Each responding clone was given a CD4 or CD8 phenotype based on the CD4+ and CD8+ repertoires, which had been sequenced separately. Clones were called with MiXCR by TCRdb after fastp trimmed the public reads at Q25, and only in-frame beta chains were retained. Rows matching on CDR3 protein sequence are summarized as one entry with the most common DNA and genes. TCRdb, rather than the study authors, made the V and J calls. This sample has hundreds of thousands of distinct CDR3 sequences in its table, and 15% to 20% of those were observed once. About 22% of the sample belongs to the ten largest clones.

The sample taken for sequencing was PBMCs or a T cell subset sorted from them (not recorded which). The sequence derives from a man between 18 and 35 years old who had mild COVID-19 (a few samples of this study predate the infection). The sample titles of this study are shuffled in the database, so cell type and time point are left out; the donor was told from shared clones.

The CDR3 region reads CASRARGRETQYF. The DNA reads as follows: TGTGCCAGCAGAGCCCGGGGAAGAGAGACCCAGTACTTC. The chain employs TRBV12-3 or TRBV12-4 and TRBJ2-5, with TRBD2 perhaps the D gene, on 5 matching bases. V loses 6 bases, J loses 4 bases, and the germline ends lie 12 bases apart. Including the terminal cysteine and phenylalanine, the CDR3 comprises 13 residues. Only the CDR3 part of the read is kept: 39 bases, read in frame from the first base.